This TCR beta chain was captured in a study of neoadjuvant anti-PD-1 for oral cavity cancer. Study-wide context: Before surgery, most patients got three to four biweekly 3 mg/kg nivolumab doses.

These newly diagnosed stage II-IVA oral cavity squamous cell carcinoma patients had no prior systemic or radiation treatment. Clones were sequenced by immunoSEQ multiplex PCR, and TCRdb holds only the in-frame ones, with some missing. This sample carries around 9,700 clones, over 40% of them seen once, and the ten largest clones take 26%. V was shortened by 3 bases and J by 2 bases, with 8 bases between the two germline ends. The CDR3 has 14 amino acids. CDR1 is SGHRS, CDR2 YFSETQ, per germline. The chain has TRBV5-1 and TRBJ2-2; D unclear. This sequence was found in a person between 35 and 79 years old with oral cavity squamous cell carcinoma. This sample comprised tumor tissue, obtained before nivolumab (anti-PD-1) treatment. In DNA form, the CDR3 reads TGCGCCAGCAGCTCAACAGCCAACACCGGGGAGCTGTTTTTT. This encodes CASSSTANTGELFF.